Listed below are T cell receptor beta chains from one sample, sequenced in a study of blood T cell repertoires in COVID-19. The data were produced by immunoSEQ multiplex PCR, yet TCRdb's version contains in-frame clones alone and is incomplete. The sample has 45,000 to 65,000 clones, roughly 80% seen once. The sample was peripheral blood. The receptors stem from a woman aged 80 or over with acute or convalescent COVID-19. The CDR3 runs from the conserved cysteine through the conserved F or W. A D gene is named only where the DNA matches it firmly. Only some rows state a clone size, as once, few, many or a class for expanded clones.

abundance	v_gene	j_gene	d_gene	CDR3aa	CDR3nt
NA	TRBV10-3	TRBJ1-1	TRBD1	CAISRQGVTEAFF	TGTGCCATCAGCAGACAGGGGGTCACTGAAGCTTTCTTT
NA	TRBV9	TRBJ2-2	TRBD1	CASGGTGEPGELFF	TGTGCCAGCGGTGGGACAGGGGAGCCCGGGGAGCTGTTTTTT
NA	TRBV3-1/TRBV3-2	TRBJ2-3	NA	CASSQGSSATQYF	TGTGCCAGCAGCCAAGGGTCTAGCGCTACGCAGTATTTT
NA	TRBV6-5	TRBJ1-2	NA	CASSDSRVLSGYTF	TGTGCCAGCAGTGACTCGAGGGTCTTAAGTGGCTACACCTTC
NA	TRBV14	TRBJ2-7	TRBD1	CASSGKTGVSYEQYF	TGTGCCAGCAGCGGGAAGACAGGGGTATCGTACGAGCAGTACTTC
NA	TRBV9	TRBJ1-2	NA	CASSPRSYGNYGYTF	TGTGCCAGCAGCCCCCGTAGCTATGGTAACTATGGCTACACCTTC
NA	TRBV7-9	TRBJ1-1	NA	CASSPRTKNTEAFF	TGTGCCAGCAGCCCCCGGACAAAGAACACTGAAGCTTTCTTT
NA	TRBV9	TRBJ1-3	TRBD1	CASSSTRDSSGNTIYF	TGTGCCAGCAGCTCTACACGGGACAGCTCTGGAAACACCATATATTTT
NA	TRBV24-1	TRBJ2-1	TRBD1	CATSDPGQTNRNEQFF	TGTGCCACCAGTGACCCGGGACAGACCAATCGAAATGAGCAGTTCTTC
NA	TRBV7-9	TRBJ1-2	TRBD1	CASSSGQGGDYGYTF	TGTGCCAGCAGTTCAGGACAGGGTGGGGACTATGGCTACACCTTC
NA	TRBV7-2	TRBJ1-5	NA	CASSLAGQGNNQPQHF	TGTGCCAGCAGCTTAGCAGGGCAGGGGAACAATCAGCCCCAGCATTTT
NA	TRBV9	TRBJ1-1	NA	CASSVGEAQGEAFF	TGTGCCAGCAGCGTAGGGGAGGCCCAGGGTGAAGCTTTCTTT
NA	TRBV7-9	TRBJ2-2	TRBD2	CASSLTGGPGGGELFF	TGTGCCAGCAGCTTAACGGGGGGGCCCGGTGGCGGGGAGCTGTTTTTT
NA	TRBV24-1	TRBJ2-2	TRBD1	CATSGQGYTGELFF	TGTGCCACCAGTGGACAGGGGTACACCGGGGAGCTGTTTTTT
NA	TRBV19	TRBJ1-6	NA	CASKSQATFGNSPLHF	TGTGCCAGTAAATCACAGGCCACCTTTGGGAATTCACCCCTCCACTTT
NA	TRBV12-5	TRBJ2-5	NA	CASGLGLGGGRETQYF	TGTGCTAGTGGTTTGGGACTAGGGGGGGGGCGGGAGACCCAGTACTTC
NA	TRBV1	TRBJ2-1	NA	CTSSQGRLAGHSPSWNEQFF	TGCACCAGCAGCCAAGGCCGACTAGCGGGACACTCCCCCTCGTGGAATGAGCAGTTCTTC
few	TRBV11-2	TRBJ2-7	NA	CASAGLISYEQYF	TGTGCCAGCGCTGGACTGATCTCCTACGAGCAGTACTTC
NA	TRBV5-1	TRBJ2-2	NA	CASSLTSRGTGELFF	TGCGCCAGCAGCTTGACGAGCAGGGGCACCGGGGAGCTGTTTTTT